The 2 T cell receptor beta chains below were found in one sample sequenced in a study of Graves' ophthalmopathy and Graves' hyperthyroidism. RNA transcripts were the template, and TCR beta CDR3 regions were amplified from them. HTBI primers primed a first-round RT-PCR, and a second-round multiplex PCR followed. Each CDR3 protein gets one entry after TCRdb re-called the multiplex PCR reads with MiXCR. The sample holds 900,000 to 1,200,000 distinct CDR3 sequences; about two fifths are singletons and the top ten take roughly 11%. Sample: peripheral blood or thyroid tissue (not recorded which). The receptors originated from an adult man with Graves' hyperthyroidism.

This clonotype was detected many times. The chain combines TRBV7-9 with TRBJ2-7; maybe TRBD1 (6 bases). Trimming removed 4 bases from V and 5 bases from J, with 9 bases in between. In germline, CDR1 is SEHNR, CDR2 FQNEAQ (reference sequence). The length of the CDR3 is 12 residues. DNA for the CDR3: TGTGCCAGCAGCTCACAGGGCCACGAGCAGTACTTC. This encodes CASSSQGHEQYF.

The chain joins TRBV11-2 to TRBJ2-5, with D possibly called TRBD1 or TRBD2 (5 bases each). Germline V gene sequence: CDR1 SGHAT, CDR2 FQNNGV. This CDR3 spans 16 amino acids. Trimming left V 5 bases short and J 2 bases short, with 18 bases between. The CDR3 loop is CASSQRDGRRQETQYF. CDR3 DNA sequence: TGTGCCAGCAGCCAACGGGACGGCAGAAGACAAGAGACCCAGTACTTC.